Below are 13 T cell receptor beta chains sequenced from a single sample in a study of cytomegalovirus exposure and HLA in healthy donors. Primers for the PCR totalled 60 Vbeta and 13 Jbeta. Sequencing was performed with immunoSEQ multiplex PCR; in TCRdb, only in-frame clones are kept and a portion is missing. Among over 150,000 clones, around four fifths were seen once, and the ten largest hold approximately 3.7%. Sequenced input: PBMCs. These receptors were taken from a woman aged 55-70 years in good health and CMV-seropositive.

V gene TRBV9 combines with J gene TRBJ2-2; 11 bases agree with TRBD1. V lost 0 bases and J lost 2; bases outside the gene matches: 3. The CDR3 sequence is 17 residues long. Germline V gene lookup returns CDR1 SGDLS and CDR2 YYNGEE. The CDR3 sequence: CASSVGTGGRNTGELFF. Here the CDR3 DNA reads TGTGCCAGCAGCGTAGGGACAGGGGGCCGAAACACCGGGGAGCTGTTTTTT.

The chain carries TRBV7-9 and TRBJ2-3; TRBD2 matches 7 bases. Germline V CDR1 and CDR2: SEHNR, FQNEAQ (reference sequence). This CDR3 region has 15 residues. Trimming cost V 4 bases and J 3 bases; bases outside gene matches: 7. The CDR3 nucleotides are TGTGCCAGCAGCTCGCGGGTCGGGAGGACAGATACGCAGTATTTT. Protein sequence: CASSSRVGRTDTQYF.

This chain uses TRBV2 with TRBJ2-1; 8 nucleotides match TRBD1. The V and J ends lost 5 bases and 8 bases, in that order; junction bases with no gene match: 11. Germline V gene lookup returns CDR1 SNHLY and CDR2 FYNNEI. The CDR3 loop spans 15 amino acids. The CDR3 DNA sequence: TGTGCCAGCAGTCTCCCGGGACAGGCTTCCCATGAGCAGTTCTTC. Amino acids: CASSLPGQASHEQFF.

This CDR3 reads CASSTDRDQPQHF. The CDR3 DNA follows: TGTGCCAGCAGTACCGACAGGGACCAGCCCCAGCATTTT. The chain couples TRBV6-4 to TRBJ1-5; 7 nucleotides align to TRBD1. With 5 bases clipped from V and 7 bases from J, the junction kept 5 bases outside the gene matches. Germline assignment: CDR1 MRHNA and CDR2 SNTAGT. The CDR3 has 13 amino acids.

This rearrangement joins TRBV4-2 to TRBJ2-3; 8 nucleotides agree with TRBD1. Germline V lookup: CDR1 LGHNA, CDR2 YNFKEQ. J gave up 2 bases and V 6 bases, and 7 bases lay outside the gene matches. The CDR3 totals 15 residues. CDR3 nucleotides: TGTGCCAGCAGGAGCGACAGGGGACTCACAGATACGCAGTATTTT. This gives the protein CASRSDRGLTDTQYF.

The chain is built from TRBV28 and TRBJ2-1; 7 nucleotides align to TRBD2. The CDR3 sequence is 15 residues long. V dropped 1 base and J dropped 5; count of bases not matched to a gene: 5. Germline assignment: CDR1 MDHEN and CDR2 SYDVKM. The chain's CDR3 is CASSLSGGGHNEQFF. CDR3 DNA: TGTGCCAGCAGTTTATCGGGGGGAGGGCACAATGAGCAGTTCTTC.

This clone turned up a few times. CDR3 sequence reads: CASFRQPSGREDTQYF. In nucleotides, the CDR3 is TGTGCCAGCTTCAGGCAGCCTAGCGGGAGAGAAGATACGCAGTATTTT. J is TRBJ2-3 and V is TRBV27; 10 positions agree with TRBD2. The CDR3 contains 16 residues. Germline CDR1 MNHEY, CDR2 SMNVEV (reference sequence). The trim removed 8 bases at V and 5 bases at J, leaving 13 bases unmatched.

The genes are TRBV11-2 and TRBJ1-1; D perhaps matches TRBD1 (5 bases). Germline CDR1 is SGHAT and CDR2 is FQNNGV. The germline V and J ends were trimmed by 5 bases and 0 bases, with 13 bases remaining between them. The CDR3 is made up of 15 amino acids. The CDR3 sequence is CASSPRQNLNTEAFF. In nucleotides, the CDR3 is TGTGCCAGCAGCCCCAGACAGAACCTGAACACTGAAGCTTTCTTT.

This clone came up a few times. This chain joins TRBV6-1 and TRBJ2-7; D is unresolved. CDR1 is MNHNS, CDR2 SASEGT, per germline. There are 13 residues in the CDR3. Deletions cut 2 bases from V and 2 bases from J, with 7 bases between. CDR3 sequence reads: CASSEISPYEQYF. In DNA, the CDR3 is TGTGCCAGCAGTGAAATCTCCCCCTACGAGCAGTACTTC.

This clone was counted once. For the CDR3, the DNA is TGTGCCACCAGCAGAGATCGGGCCCCACTAGTTGGAAACACCATATATTTT. Its translation is CATSRDRAPLVGNTIYF. V usage is TRBV15 and J usage is TRBJ1-3; the D is unclear. The CDR3 runs to 17 residues. Germline CDR1 LNHNV, CDR2 YYDKDF (reference sequence). V was clipped by 0 bases and J by 3 bases, with 15 bases between them. Full variable domain (missing parts from reference TRBV15 and TRBJ1-3): DAMVIQNPRYQVTQFGKPVTLSCSQTLNHNVMYWYQQKSSQAPKLLFHYYDKDFNNEADTPDNFQSRRPNTSFCFLDIRSPGLGDTAMYLCATSRDRAPLVGNTIYFGEGSWLTVV.

This clone came up once. The V gene is TRBV15, the J gene TRBJ1-2; the D gene is possibly TRBD1 (6 bases). CDR3 length equals 15 residues. Trimming left V 0 bases short and J 4 bases short, with 12 bases between. Looked up from germline, CDR1 is LNHNV and CDR2 is YYDKDF (reference sequence). The CDR3 is CATSRDDRTTYGYTF. The CDR3 DNA is TGTGCCACCAGCAGAGATGACAGGACCACCTATGGCTACACCTTC.

CDR3 sequence reads: CASSTSGTLLGNTIYF. The CDR3 DNA reads TGTGCCAGCAGCACTAGCGGGACCCTTTTAGGGAACACCATATATTTT. The chain is built from TRBV7-8 and TRBJ1-3; tentatively, D is TRBD1 (5 bases). CDR3 length: 16 residues. The germline V gene has CDR1 SGHVS and CDR2 FQNEAQ. V lost 5 bases, J lost 7 bases, and 21 bases lay in between.

CDR3 region: CSVSGQGDTEAFF. The CDR3 coding sequence is TGCAGCGTGTCGGGACAGGGGGACACTGAAGCTTTCTTT. J is TRBJ1-1 and V is TRBV29-1; TRBD1 matches 11 bases. This CDR3 is 13 amino acids long. Germline trimming cut 6 bases from V and 3 bases from J; bases unmatched to any gene: 3. CDR1 is SQVTM, CDR2 ANQGSEA, per germline.